This is a list of T cell receptor beta chains from one sample in a study of blood T cell repertoires in COVID-19. Measured with immunoSEQ multiplex PCR; TCRdb has only the in-frame clones, and not every one. This sample has roughly 53,000 clones; 90% occur once, and the top ten carry 8.4%. Material: peripheral blood. The receptors stem from a middle-aged woman with active COVID-19. The conserved cysteine and the conserved F or W are not part of the CDR3 here. Not all rows give a size; the values are once, few, many and, for expanded clones, a class.

J gene: TRBJ2-2
V gene: TRBV7-2
clone size: once
CDR3 protein: ASGGTLTGELF

J gene: TRBJ2-1
V gene: TRBV7-9
clone size: NA
CDR3 protein: ASSVPEGSYNEQF

J gene: TRBJ2-1
V gene: TRBV7-8
clone size: few
CDR3 protein: ASSGTGGWNEQF

J gene: TRBJ2-1
V gene: TRBV4-1
clone size: once
CDR3 protein: ASSQPSGGRGEQF

J gene: TRBJ1-2
V gene: TRBV21-1
clone size: NA
CDR3 protein: ASSKDRDYGYT

J gene: TRBJ1-6
V gene: TRBV7-8
clone size: once
CDR3 protein: ASSWGHRSSYNSPLH

J gene: TRBJ1-1
V gene: TRBV5-1
clone size: NA
CDR3 protein: ASSPSGENTEAF

J gene: TRBJ1-1
V gene: TRBV19
clone size: NA
CDR3 protein: ASSIGTEALNTEAF

J gene: TRBJ1-2
V gene: TRBV7-8
clone size: NA
CDR3 protein: ASSPAPDYGYT

J gene: TRBJ1-3
V gene: TRBV3-1/TRBV3-2
clone size: NA
CDR3 protein: ASSQRDSYGNTIY

J gene: TRBJ2-6
V gene: TRBV5-1
clone size: NA
CDR3 protein: ASSSTVSGANVLT

J gene: TRBJ2-2
V gene: TRBV5-5
clone size: NA
CDR3 protein: ASSLQGSTNTGELF

J gene: TRBJ1-1
V gene: TRBV20-1
clone size: NA
CDR3 protein: SATGDTEAF

J gene: TRBJ2-3
V gene: TRBV2
clone size: NA
CDR3 protein: ASRMTAGTDTQY

J gene: TRBJ2-7
V gene: TRBV14
clone size: NA
CDR3 protein: ASSQDWQGNEQY

J gene: TRBJ2-7
V gene: TRBV6-6
clone size: NA
CDR3 protein: ASRKTLGGNYEQY

J gene: TRBJ2-1
V gene: TRBV12-5
clone size: NA
CDR3 protein: ASGRGERNEQF

J gene: TRBJ2-3
V gene: TRBV18
clone size: NA
CDR3 protein: ASSLTGTGPASTDTQY

J gene: TRBJ1-2
V gene: TRBV7-9
clone size: NA
CDR3 protein: ASSYLGREYGYT

J gene: TRBJ1-6
V gene: TRBV5-8
clone size: NA
CDR3 protein: ASSLRGDPNSPLH

J gene: TRBJ2-2
V gene: TRBV11-3
clone size: NA
CDR3 protein: ASSFEGENTGELF

J gene: TRBJ1-1
V gene: TRBV18
clone size: few
CDR3 protein: ASSLESSQGWGTNTEAF

J gene: TRBJ2-2
V gene: TRBV3-1/TRBV3-2
clone size: few
CDR3 protein: ASSQPYNRERRSTGELF

J gene: TRBJ2-5
V gene: TRBV19
clone size: NA
CDR3 protein: ASSIPSGGEETQY

J gene: TRBJ1-1
V gene: TRBV7-8
clone size: once
CDR3 protein: ASSLDSWGRRSMGEAF

J gene: TRBJ1-1
V gene: TRBV6-2/TRBV6-3
clone size: NA
CDR3 protein: ASSYSGHADTEAF

J gene: TRBJ2-1
V gene: TRBV5-8
clone size: NA
CDR3 protein: ASSLAVAAGAYNEQF

J gene: TRBJ2-7
V gene: TRBV5-1
clone size: NA
CDR3 protein: ASRSSYEQY

J gene: TRBJ2-1
V gene: TRBV9
clone size: NA
CDR3 protein: ASSPRLAGGPNPYNEQF

J gene: TRBJ1-1
V gene: TRBV15
clone size: once
CDR3 protein: ATSGGQGMNTEAF

J gene: TRBJ1-2
V gene: TRBV6-5
clone size: NA
CDR3 protein: ASTITTGQGGYT

J gene: TRBJ2-3
V gene: TRBV4-1
clone size: NA
CDR3 protein: ASSLKYRLAGGSGTDTQY

J gene: TRBJ1-5
V gene: TRBV2
clone size: NA
CDR3 protein: ASSEGQGFQPQH

J gene: TRBJ2-7
V gene: TRBV2
clone size: NA
CDR3 protein: ASIRAYEQY

J gene: TRBJ1-1
V gene: TRBV30
clone size: NA
CDR3 protein: AWSSWDRAKTEAF

J gene: TRBJ2-3
V gene: TRBV15
clone size: NA
CDR3 protein: ATSRDPPTGTSHGGTDTQY

J gene: TRBJ1-2
V gene: TRBV5-6
clone size: once
CDR3 protein: ASSLQGASHNYGYT

J gene: TRBJ2-7
V gene: TRBV5-1
clone size: NA
CDR3 protein: ASSLARGDNEQY

J gene: TRBJ2-7
V gene: TRBV12-5
clone size: NA
CDR3 protein: ASGRSSYEQY

J gene: TRBJ2-1
V gene: TRBV5-6
clone size: once
CDR3 protein: ASSFEGVSYNEQF

J gene: TRBJ1-5
V gene: TRBV5-8
clone size: NA
CDR3 protein: ASSLGVQGNQPQH

J gene: TRBJ1-2
V gene: TRBV5-6
clone size: NA
CDR3 protein: ASSSYRQASNYGYT

J gene: TRBJ2-2
V gene: TRBV2
clone size: NA
CDR3 protein: ASSADFNTGELF

J gene: TRBJ2-7
V gene: TRBV7-2
clone size: NA
CDR3 protein: ASSQSSGTGAGEQY

J gene: TRBJ2-5
V gene: TRBV4-3
clone size: NA
CDR3 protein: ASSQDSSSETQY

J gene: TRBJ1-2
V gene: TRBV2
clone size: few
CDR3 protein: ASREDRDLAPGYT

J gene: TRBJ2-7
V gene: TRBV5-6
clone size: once
CDR3 protein: ASSPGQVGNYEQY

J gene: TRBJ2-1
V gene: TRBV7-2
clone size: NA
CDR3 protein: ASSEIQPSSYNEQF

J gene: TRBJ2-7
V gene: TRBV4-2
clone size: NA
CDR3 protein: ASSGKDTTGGYEQY

J gene: TRBJ2-7
V gene: TRBV6-2/TRBV6-3
clone size: NA
CDR3 protein: ASSPGGGAAEEQY

J gene: TRBJ2-2
V gene: TRBV19
clone size: NA
CDR3 protein: ASSRQGARTGELF

J gene: TRBJ1-5
V gene: TRBV6-2/TRBV6-3
clone size: NA
CDR3 protein: ASSEGTGGRQPQH

J gene: TRBJ2-7
V gene: TRBV18
clone size: NA
CDR3 protein: ASSPPGGGNYEQY

J gene: TRBJ1-2
V gene: TRBV18
clone size: once
CDR3 protein: ASSPAVSGGDYGYT

J gene: TRBJ1-2
V gene: TRBV9
clone size: NA
CDR3 protein: ASSAGKSYGYT

J gene: TRBJ2-5
V gene: TRBV25-1
clone size: NA
CDR3 protein: ASSEGQGRETQY